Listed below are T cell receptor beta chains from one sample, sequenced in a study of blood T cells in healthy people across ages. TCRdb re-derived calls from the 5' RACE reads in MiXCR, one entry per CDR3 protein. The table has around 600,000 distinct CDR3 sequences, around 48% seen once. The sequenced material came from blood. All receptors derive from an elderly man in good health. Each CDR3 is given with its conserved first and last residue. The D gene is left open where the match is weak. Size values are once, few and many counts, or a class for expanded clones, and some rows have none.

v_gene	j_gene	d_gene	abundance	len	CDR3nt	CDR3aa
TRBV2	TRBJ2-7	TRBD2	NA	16	TGTGCCAGGGGACTAGCGGGAGGCCGTCGCTCCTACGAGCAGTACTTC	CARGLAGGRRSYEQYF
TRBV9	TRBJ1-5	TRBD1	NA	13	TGTGCCAGCAGCCTGGGACAGGATCAGCCCCAGCATTTT	CASSLGQDQPQHF
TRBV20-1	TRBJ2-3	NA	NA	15	TGCAGTGCTAGAGATTGGGACAAGGGCATGAATACGCAGTATTTT	CSARDWDKGMNTQYF
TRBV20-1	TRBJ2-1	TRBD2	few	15	TGCAGTGCTAGAGCGGGGGCGGGAGGACGCAATGAGCAGTTCTTC	CSARAGAGGRNEQFF
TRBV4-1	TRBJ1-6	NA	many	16	TGCGCCAGCAGTTACTTGCGGGGGGCTCAGCATTCACCCCTCCACTTT	CASSYLRGAQHSPLHF
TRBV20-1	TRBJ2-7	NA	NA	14	TGCAGTGCTAGCCAACAAGGAAGGGGCTACGAGCAGTACTTC	CSASQQGRGYEQYF
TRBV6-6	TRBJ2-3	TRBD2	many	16	TGTGCCAGCAGCCCCCTAGCGGGAGGGCTGTCAGATACGCAGTATTTT	CASSPLAGGLSDTQYF
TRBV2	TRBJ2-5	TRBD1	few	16	TGTGCCAGCAGTAAACCTCTGGGACAGGGTTCAGAGACCCAGTACTTC	CASSKPLGQGSETQYF
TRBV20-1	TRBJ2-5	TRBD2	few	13	TGCAGTGCTTTAGCGGGTAACCAAGAGACCCAGTACTTC	CSALAGNQETQYF
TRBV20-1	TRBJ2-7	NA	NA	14	TGCAGTGCTAGAAGGGATAGCGGCTACAATGAGCAGTACTTC	CSARRDSGYNEQYF
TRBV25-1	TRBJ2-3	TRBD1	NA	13	TGTGCCAGCAGGACAGGGTCTCCAGATACGCAGTATTTT	CASRTGSPDTQYF
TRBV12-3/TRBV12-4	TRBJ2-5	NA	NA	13	TGTGCCAGCAGTTTCGACCCGAGGGAGACCCAGTACTTC	CASSFDPRETQYF
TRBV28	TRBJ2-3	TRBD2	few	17	TGTGCCAGCAGTTCACCCCCCCGGGAGGGAGTTAGGGATACGCAGTATTTT	CASSSPPREGVRDTQYF
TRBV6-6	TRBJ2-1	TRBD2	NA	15	TGTGCCAGCAGCCTTGGGACTAGCGGGGGGGGTGAGCAGTTCTTC	CASSLGTSGGGEQFF
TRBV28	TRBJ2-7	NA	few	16	TGTGCCAGCACCCTAAACGGGGGGCCGGGACGGTACGAGCAGTACTTC	CASTLNGGPGRYEQYF
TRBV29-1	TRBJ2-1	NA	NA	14	TGCAGCGCCAGAAGGGGGAACATTCCCTACGAGCAGTTCTTC	CSARRGNIPYEQFF
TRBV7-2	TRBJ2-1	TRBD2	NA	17	TGTGCCAGCAGCTCCCAACGACTAGCGGGAGAGTGGTATGAGCAGTTCTTC	CASSSQRLAGEWYEQFF
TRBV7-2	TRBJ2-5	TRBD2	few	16	TGTGCCAGCAGCTTATTGGGACTAGCGGGAGAAGAGACCCAGTACTTC	CASSLLGLAGEETQYF
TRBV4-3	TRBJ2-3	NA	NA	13	TGCGCCAGCAGCCAAGAAGGTCGGAATACGCAGTATTTT	CASSQEGRNTQYF
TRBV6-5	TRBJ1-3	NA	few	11	TGTGCCAGCATCGTCGGAAACACCATATATTTT	CASIVGNTIYF
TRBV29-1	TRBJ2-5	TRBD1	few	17	TGCAGCGTTGATGCGGGAAGGCTACAGGGGGTTCAAGAGACCCAGTACTTC	CSVDAGRLQGVQETQYF
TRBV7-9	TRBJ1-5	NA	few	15	TGTGCCAGCAGTCCCGGACAGATTATCAATCAGCCCCAGCATTTT	CASSPGQIINQPQHF
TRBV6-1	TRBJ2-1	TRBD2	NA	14	TGTGCCAGCAGTGAAAGACTAGCGGGGTGGGCGCAGTTCTTC	CASSERLAGWAQFF
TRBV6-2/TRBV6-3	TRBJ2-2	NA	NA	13	TGTGCCAGCAGTTACTGGGATGCCGGGGAGCTGTTTTTT	CASSYWDAGELFF
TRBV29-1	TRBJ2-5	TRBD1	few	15	TGCAGCGTTGACGGGCAGGGGGCGCCCCTAGAGACCCAGTACTTC	CSVDGQGAPLETQYF
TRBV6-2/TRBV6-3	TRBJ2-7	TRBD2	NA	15	TGTGCCAGCAGTTCGGCTCTAGCGGGAACCTACGAGCAGTACTTC	CASSSALAGTYEQYF
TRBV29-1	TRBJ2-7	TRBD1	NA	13	TGCAGCGTCCCATCGACAGGGGGAGACGAGCAGTACTTC	CSVPSTGGDEQYF
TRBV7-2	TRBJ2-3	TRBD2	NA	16	TGTGCCAGCAGCTTATTAGGGCGGGGGGGCCCAGATACGCAGTATTTT	CASSLLGRGGPDTQYF
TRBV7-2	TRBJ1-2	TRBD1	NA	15	TGTGCCAGCAGTCGCGGACAGGGGGCGCGCTATGGCTACACCTTC	CASSRGQGARYGYTF
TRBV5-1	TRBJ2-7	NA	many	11	TGCGCCAGCAGGGCTTCCGACGAGCAGTACTTC	CASRASDEQYF
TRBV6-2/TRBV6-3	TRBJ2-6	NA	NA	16	TGTGCCAGCAGTTACCGGACACCCTCTGGGGCCAACGTCCTGACTTTC	CASSYRTPSGANVLTF
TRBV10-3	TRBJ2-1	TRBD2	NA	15	TGTGCCATCAGCACCCATTCCGGACTAGTCAATGAGCAGTTCTTC	CAISTHSGLVNEQFF
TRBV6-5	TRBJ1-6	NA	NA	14	TGTGCCAGCAGCCTAGGACAGACGAGGTCACCCCTCCACTTT	CASSLGQTRSPLHF
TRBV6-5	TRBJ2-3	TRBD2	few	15	TGTGCCACCCGTCCGGTAGCGGGCTTCACAGATACGCAGTATTTT	CATRPVAGFTDTQYF
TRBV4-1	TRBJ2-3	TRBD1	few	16	TGCGCCAGCAGCCAAGATGACAGGGGGAACTTGGGCACGCAGTATTTT	CASSQDDRGNLGTQYF
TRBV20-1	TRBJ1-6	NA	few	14	TGCAGTGCAAAGGTGGGGGCCTATAATTCACCCCTCCACTTT	CSAKVGAYNSPLHF
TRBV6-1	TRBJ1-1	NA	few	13	TGTGCCAGCAGTCCCAGGGTAGACACTGAAGCTTTCTTT	CASSPRVDTEAFF
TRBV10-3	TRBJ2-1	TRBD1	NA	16	TGTGCCATCAGTGGGCCCCCCGGGACAGGGACACGCGAGCAGTTCTTC	CAISGPPGTGTREQFF
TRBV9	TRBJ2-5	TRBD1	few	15	TGTGCCAGCAGCGTAGGAAGGGGGCGAGTGGAGACCCAGTACTTC	CASSVGRGRVETQYF
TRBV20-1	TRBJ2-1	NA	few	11	TGCAGCGCGACGGGGGGCTATGAGCAGTTCTTC	CSATGGYEQFF
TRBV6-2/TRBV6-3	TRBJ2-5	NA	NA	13	TGTGCCAGCAGTCCCCTCCGGACGGAGACCCAGTACTTC	CASSPLRTETQYF
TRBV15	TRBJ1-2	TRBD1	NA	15	TGTGCCACCAGCAGAGATTTTAAGACAGGGTCTGGCTACACCTTC	CATSRDFKTGSGYTF
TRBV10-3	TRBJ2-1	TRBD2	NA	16	TGTGCCATCAGTGAGTCTGGGGGGGGGAAAAACAATGAGCAGTTCTTC	CAISESGGGKNNEQFF
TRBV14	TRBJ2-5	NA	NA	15	TGTGCCAGCAGCCAAGTGGATAGAAACCAAGAGACCCAGTACTTC	CASSQVDRNQETQYF
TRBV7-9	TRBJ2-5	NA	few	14	TGTGCCAGCAGCCACCCCACGGGGTTGGAGACCCAGTACTTC	CASSHPTGLETQYF
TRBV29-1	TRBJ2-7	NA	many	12	TGCAGCGCGACACTGAACTCCTACGAGCAGTACTTC	CSATLNSYEQYF
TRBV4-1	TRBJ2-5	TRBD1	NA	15	TGCGCCAGCAGCCAAGCCCCGACAGGGTTAGAGACCCAGTACTTC	CASSQAPTGLETQYF
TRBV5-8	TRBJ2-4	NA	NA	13	TGTGCCAGCAGGGTCACAGCGAAAAACATTCAGTACTTC	CASRVTAKNIQYF
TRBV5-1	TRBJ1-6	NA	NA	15	TGCGCCAGCAGCTTGGAACAGGGCGACAATTCACCCCTCCACTTT	CASSLEQGDNSPLHF
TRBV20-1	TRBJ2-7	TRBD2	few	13	TGCAGTGCCAGGACTAGCGGCCGCTACGAGCAGTACTTC	CSARTSGRYEQYF
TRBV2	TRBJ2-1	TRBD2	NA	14	TGTGCCAGCATGGTTGGACTAGCGGGGTTAGGGCAGTTCTTC	CASMVGLAGLGQFF
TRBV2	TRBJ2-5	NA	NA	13	TGTGCCAGCAGCCAAAACCGCCAAGAGACCCAGTACTTC	CASSQNRQETQYF
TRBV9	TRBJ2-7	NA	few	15	TGTGCCAGCAGCGTAGGCGCTAGCCGATACTACGAGCAGTACTTC	CASSVGASRYYEQYF
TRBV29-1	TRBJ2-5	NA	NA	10	TGCAGCGTTGTCCGAGAGTCCCAGTACTTC	CSVVRESQYF
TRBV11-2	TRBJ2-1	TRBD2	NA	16	TGTGCCAGCAGCTTCGGTCCAGGGCTGGGACTAAATGAGCAGTTCTTC	CASSFGPGLGLNEQFF
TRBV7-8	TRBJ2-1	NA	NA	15	TGTGCCAGCAGCTTAGCGCTAGCGTCGAACAATGAGCAGTTCTTC	CASSLALASNNEQFF
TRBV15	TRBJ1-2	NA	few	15	TGTGCCACCAGCAGAGATCGGGCAGTCAACTATGGCTACACCTTC	CATSRDRAVNYGYTF
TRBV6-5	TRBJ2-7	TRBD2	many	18	TGTGCCAGCACCTACTGGGCTAGCGGGAGCTATAGCTCCTACGAGCAGTACTTC	CASTYWASGSYSSYEQYF
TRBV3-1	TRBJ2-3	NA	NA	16	TGTGCCAGCAGCCCCCGCGGAGCGGAGGGCACAGATACGCAGTATTTT	CASSPRGAEGTDTQYF